The sequence of this T cell receptor (beta chain) was determined in a study of shared clonotypes between healthy human individuals. CDR1 SGHRS and CDR2 YFSETQ come from the germline V gene. The CDR3 length is 14 residues. Trimming removed 4 bases at V and 1 base at J, with 11 bases between. Healthy HIV-negative adults with no recent acute infections or vaccinations were recruited as donors. All participating donors were Caucasian adults from Nashville, Tennessee. Authors' analysis steps: Owing to the provision of junction-only sequences devoid of quality scores by immunoSEQ, filtering differed. The repertoire was sequenced with immunoSEQ multiplex PCR; TCRdb's copy has only in-frame clones and lacks some. That table is the source of V, J and clone size, and D and trimming were worked out from the DNA. The data contain about 480,000 clones, about four fifths of them singletons. This clone was seen more than once but under ten times.

The receptor was isolated from a woman aged 40 to 50 in good health. Some clones in this sample may be carry-over from other donors' samples. The material sequenced was PBMCs. The rearrangement links TRBV5-1 to TRBJ1-1, with D uncertain. CDR3 DNA sequence: TGCGCCAGCAGCATTATGGGTAGGAACACTGAAGCTTTCTTT. This encodes CASSIMGRNTEAFF.